These 8 T cell receptor beta chains came from one sample sequenced in a study of CD8+CD57+ T cells in acquired aplastic anemia. TCR beta VDJ combinations and CDR3 sequences were profiled from genomic DNA. One entry per CDR3 protein results from TCRdb running MiXCR on the reads. Of some 220,000 distinct CDR3 sequences listed, about a third were seen once; the top ten hold 0.95% to 1.3%. The sequenced sample consisted of sorted CD4+, CD8+, or CD8+CD57+ T cells (not recorded which) from PBMCs. These receptors came from a human donor in good health, serving as a control.

The V gene is TRBV25-1, the J gene TRBJ1-1; D remains unclear. The germline V and J ends were trimmed by 3 bases and 10 bases, with 6 bases remaining between them. Germline V gene lookup returns CDR1 MGHDK and CDR2 SYGVNS. CDR3 length: 10 amino acids. The CDR3 nucleotides read TGTGCCAGCAGTGATGGAACAGCTTTCTTT. Its translation: CASSDGTAFF.

This clonotype has only a few counts. At one end, the junction sequence differs from germline, possibly due to a read error. V and J are TRBV3-1 and TRBJ2-1; D call uncertain. This CDR3 has 13 residues. Germline-derived CDR1 and CDR2 are LGHDT and YNNKEL (reference sequence). In DNA form, the CDR3 reads TGTGCCAGCTCTACGCTCTCCCACAATGAGCAGTTCTTC. It is translated as CASSTLSHNEQFF.

Note on this clonotype: Because the CDR3 is missing its conserved closing phenylalanine or tryptophan, this is likely a read error. It is unclear where the CDR3 begins or ends on the DNA, so no DNA is shown, and the CDR3 is as TCRdb lists it. CDR3 sequence: CASSIGTSGDL. V usage is TRBV19 and J usage is TRBJ2-1; TRBD2 is the table's D call, not checked against the DNA. The CDR3 is 11 residues long, ends included. Germline V CDR1 and CDR2: LNHDA, SQIVND (reference sequence).

CDR3 protein: CASRGRTGENQPQHF. The CDR3 DNA reads as TGTGCCAGCAGGGGAAGGACAGGGGAAAATCAGCCCCAGCATTTT. The chain is built from TRBV2 and TRBJ1-5; 9 bases match TRBD1. Germline loops: CDR1 SNHLY, CDR2 FYNNEI. The length of the CDR3 is 15 residues. V lost 6 bases to trimming and J lost 4 bases; unmatched junction nucleotides: 7. The full variable domain, in which reference TRBV2 and TRBJ1-5 provide the parts outside the CDR3, is EPEVTQTPSHQVTQMGQEVILRCVPISNHLYFYWYRQILGQKVEFLVSFYNNEISEKSEIFDDQFSVERPDGSNFTLKIRSTKLEDSAMYFCASRGRTGENQPQHFGDGTRLSIL.

The rearrangement links TRBV5-6 to TRBJ2-7; D is unresolved. The germline CDR1 and CDR2 sequences are SGHDT and YYEEEE. Trimming removed 4 bases from V and 3 bases from J, with 20 bases in between. The CDR3 is 16 residues long. CDR3 in amino acids: CASSTPLGSFFYEQYF. The DNA for the CDR3 is TGTGCCAGCAGCACCCCCCTGGGCAGCTTTTTCTACGAGCAGTACTTC. Full variable domain (rest looked up from reference TRBV5-6 and TRBJ2-7): DAGVTQSPTHLIKTRGQQVTLRCSPKSGHDTVSWYQQALGQGPQFIFQYYEEEERQRGNFPDRFSGHQFPNYSSELNVNALLLGDSALYLCASSTPLGSFFYEQYFGPGTRLTVT.

The count of this clonotype is one. The conserved closing phenylalanine or tryptophan is absent in this CDR3, likely reflecting a read error. No DNA is shown, since the ends of the CDR3 on it are uncertain; the CDR3 is the one TCRdb lists. CDR3 loop: CATSDPGADTQYL. The chain couples TRBV24-1 to TRBJ2-3; the table names TRBD1, a call not compared with the DNA. With termini counted, the CDR3 has 13 amino acids. Looked up from germline, CDR1 is KGHDR and CDR2 is SFDVKD.

This clonotype turned up a few times. The gene calls are TRBV7-2 and TRBJ1-2, with TRBD1 matching over 8 bases. The CDR3 loop spans 15 amino acids. Losses at the gene ends were 4 bases for V and 7 bases for J; bases not matched to a gene: 11. CDR1 and CDR2 (germline): SGHTA, FQGNSA. The CDR3 DNA follows: TGTGCCAGCAGCTCGAACAGGGGGTCCGGAGCTGGCTACACCTTC. Translating gives CASSSNRGSGAGYTF.

V is TRBV5-1 and J is TRBJ2-2; TRBD1 matches 11 bases. CDR3 length equals 15 residues. Germline assignment: CDR1 SGHRS and CDR2 YFSETQ. Trimming cost V 3 bases and J 9 bases; bases outside gene matches: 7. The CDR3 DNA reads TGCGCCAGCAGCTCCGGACAGGGGGCTTGGCGGGAGCTGTTTTTT. As protein: CASSSGQGAWRELFF.